The T cell receptor (beta chain) under discussion was sequenced for a study of cytomegalovirus exposure and HLA in healthy donors. Whole-study results and caveats: Most TCR sequences proved rare, with some public TCRs found in many donors. The study designated 150 or so TCR beta chains cytomegalovirus-associated. A classifier reportedly called cytomegalovirus status with high sensitivity and specificity.

Sequencing used immunoSEQ multiplex PCR; TCRdb keeps in-frame clones, though not all of them. This table holds 250,000 to 300,000 clones, approximately 86% found once. A roughly 120-subject validation cohort, separate from the approximately 690-subject first cohort, supplied the donors. Turning to this clone: What it binds is unknown.

This CDR3 region has 15 residues. Deletions cut 1 base from V and 7 bases from J, with 14 bases between. The germline CDR1 and CDR2 sequences are SGHRS and YFSETQ. The sample comprised PBMCs. The gene calls are TRBV5-1 and TRBJ2-2; D might be TRBD1 (6 bases). This clonotype was obtained from a woman aged 18-29 years in good health and CMV-seronegative. The CDR3 region is CASSLRQGKVGELFF. CDR3 in DNA: TGCGCCAGCAGCTTGAGGCAGGGGAAGGTCGGGGAGCTGTTTTTT.